The next 17 T cell receptor beta chains were all read from a single sample in a study of regulatory T cells in long-lasting Graves disease. The time point here: newly diagnosed GD, antithyroid drugs for less than 3 months. Researchers made the TCR library from RNA that was extracted from PBMCs. For TCR beta, libraries came from iRepertoire HTBI primers and Arm-PCR of CDR3 regions. TCRdb used MiXCR to reprocess the multiplex PCR reads, holding one entry per CDR3 protein. This table has roughly 380,000 distinct CDR3 sequences, 15% to 17% appearing once. This specimen consisted of peripheral blood mononuclear cells (PBMCs), obtained at new diagnosis, from a patient treated with antithyroid drugs. The origin of the receptors is a female donor with Graves disease.

A remark on this clonotype: A junction end diverges from the germline sequence, so it may reflect a read error. V is TRBV12-3 or TRBV12-4 and J is TRBJ2-3; a possible D gene is TRBD1 (5 bases). CDR3 length: 12 residues. The CDR3 reads CASSHTGDTRYF. As DNA, the CDR3 is TGTGCCAGCAGCCATACAGGAGATACGCGGTATTTT.

In its sample, this clonotype was seen many times. The J gene is TRBJ1-1, the V gene TRBV6-5; D is uncertain. V lost 2 bases and J lost 0, with 10 bases in between. This CDR3 comprises 15 residues. Looked up from germline, CDR1 is MNHEY and CDR2 is SVGAGI. The CDR3 protein is CASSYTLGLNTEAFF. DNA of the CDR3: TGTGCCAGCAGTTACACGCTTGGGCTGAACACTGAAGCTTTCTTT.

This chain uses TRBV19 with TRBJ1-1; 8 bases match TRBD1. The CDR3 runs to 14 residues. Germline V gives CDR1 LNHDA, CDR2 SQIVND (reference sequence). J gave up 4 bases and V 4 bases, and 5 bases lay outside the gene matches. The CDR3 nucleotides are TGTGCCAGTAGTACAAGACAGGGGAGCACTGAAGCTTTCTTT. Translation: CASSTRQGSTEAFF.

The table lists this clonotype with many counts. CDR3 DNA sequence: TGTGCCAGCAGTTACTCGCTGTTCCGGACTAGTGGGTCCAATGAGCAGTTCTTC. Residues: CASSYSLFRTSGSNEQFF. The chain has TRBV6-5 and TRBJ2-1, with TRBD2 matching over 7 bases. The length of the CDR3 is 18 residues. Looked up from germline, CDR1 is MNHEY and CDR2 is SVGAGI. J gave up 6 bases and V 0 bases, and 14 bases lay outside the gene matches.

This chain links TRBV5-4 with TRBJ1-6; D is possibly TRBD1 (6 bases). V shed 3 bases and J shed 6 bases, with 13 bases lying between them. Germline CDR1 SGHNT, CDR2 YYREEE (reference sequence). The CDR3 spans 15 residues. The CDR3 loop is CASSSKKDSNSPLHF. The CDR3 DNA is TGTGCCAGCAGCTCGAAGAAGGACAGTAATTCACCCCTCCACTTT.

The chain combines TRBV2 with TRBJ2-1; a weak D match, TRBD2 (7 bases). The CDR3 totals 14 residues. Trimming left V 11 bases short and J 7 bases short, with 21 bases between. Germline CDR1 and CDR2: SNHLY and FYNNEI. The CDR3: CALTGEGGRNEQFF. DNA for the CDR3: TGTGCCCTTACCGGGGAGGGGGGACGTAATGAGCAGTTCTTC.

This clonotype was observed many times. The chain links TRBV20-1 to TRBJ2-7; tentative D call: TRBD1 (6 bases). The ends were cut back, 6 bases at V and 0 bases at J, with 21 bases in the middle. The CDR3 has 16 amino acids. Germline V gene data show CDR1 as DFQATT and CDR2 as SNEGSKA (reference sequence). Here the CDR3 DNA reads TGCAGTGCCCTTCCCTTACCAGGGGATTTCTCCTACGAGCAGTACTTC. It yields the protein CSALPLPGDFSYEQYF.

This clonotype was seen many times. The chain carries TRBV6-5 and TRBJ2-7; D may be TRBD1 (6 bases). V was trimmed by 2 bases and J by 12 bases, leaving 23 bases between them. Germline CDR1 MNHEY, CDR2 SVGAGI. The CDR3 is 15 residues long. CDR3 protein: CASSYRVKGHRRVYF. The CDR3 nucleotides read TGTGCCAGCAGTTACCGGGTTAAGGGACACCGCCGAGTGTACTTC.

The chain joins TRBV18 to TRBJ1-2, with D tentatively TRBD1 (6 bases). Trimming stripped 2 bases from V and 8 bases from J, with 15 bases between. CDR3 length equals 14 residues. Per germline, CDR1 KGHSH and CDR2 LQKENI. CDR3 coding DNA: TGTGCCAGCTCACCAGATCAGGGACAAAGAGGCTACACCTTC. Protein sequence: CASSPDQGQRGYTF.

This clonotype occurred many times. The chain employs TRBV4-3 and TRBJ1-5; D might be TRBD1 (5 bases). The V gene lost 8 bases and the J gene lost 6 bases, with 17 bases spanning the gap. This CDR3 is 14 amino acids long. Germline lookup yields CDR1 LGHNA and CDR2 YSLEER. The CDR3 nucleotides read TGCGCCAGCCCCATCCGGTGGGGACCTCAGCCCCAGCATTTT. This codes for CASPIRWGPQPQHF.

At least ten counts were recorded for this clonotype. This chain connects TRBV2 to TRBJ1-5; 8 bases map to TRBD1. The germline V gene encodes CDR1 SNHLY and CDR2 FYNNEI. V gave up 6 bases and J gave up 5 bases; unmatched junction bases: 9. This CDR3 is 15 amino acids long. For the CDR3, the DNA is TGTGCCAGCAGGGTTCAGGGGGCTGGGGATCAGCCCCAGCATTTT. Translated, it gives CASRVQGAGDQPQHF.

This clonotype was counted once. V gene TRBV24-1 combines with J gene TRBJ2-5, with 7 bases fitting TRBD2. V shed 0 bases and J 4 bases; nucleotides not matched to a gene: 4. The CDR3 spans 15 residues. CDR1 is KGHDR, CDR2 SFDVKD, per germline. The DNA for the CDR3 is TGTGCCACCAGTGATTTGCCGGCGGGAGTAGAGACCCAGTACTTC. This gives the protein CATSDLPAGVETQYF.

Details on this clonotype: A single base separates this from a much larger clone, so it may be a read error. The gene calls are TRBV4-3 and TRBJ1-5; no firm D call. With 4 bases removed from V and 9 bases from J, the gap between germline ends came to 13 bases. Per the germline V gene, CDR1 is LGHNA and CDR2 is YSLEER. CDR3 length equals 13 residues. CDR3 nucleotides: TGCGCCAGCAGCCGAAATGCGGGCCCGCCCCAGCATTTT. It specifies CASSRNAGPPQHF.

This clonotype was seen repeatedly, ten times or more. CDR3 region: CASTRDPGGESTDTQYF. In DNA form, the CDR3 reads TGTGCCAGCACCAGGGACCCAGGGGGGGAGAGCACAGATACGCAGTATTTT. The chain joins TRBV2 to TRBJ2-3, with D perhaps being TRBD1 or TRBD2 (7 bases each). The CDR3 is made up of 17 amino acids. The V and J ends lost 7 bases and 0 bases respectively, with 20 bases between them. Germline CDR1 SNHLY, CDR2 FYNNEI. Looking up the rest from reference TRBV2 and TRBJ2-3 gives the full variable domain: EPEVTQTPSHQVTQMGQEVILRCVPISNHLYFYWYRQILGQKVEFLVSFYNNEISEKSEIFDDQFSVERPDGSNFTLKIRSTKLEDSAMYFCASTRDPGGESTDTQYFGPGTRLTVL.

This clonotype showed up many times. This chain uses TRBV7-9 with TRBJ2-7; 11 bases match TRBD1. The CDR3 loop spans 16 amino acids. The germline V gene has CDR1 SEHNR and CDR2 FQNEAQ (reference sequence). V lost 3 bases to trimming and J lost 1 base; unmatched junction nucleotides: 5. This chain's CDR3 is CASSLGDRGGSYEQYF. The CDR3 DNA follows: TGTGCCAGCAGCTTGGGGGACAGGGGGGGTTCCTACGAGCAGTACTTC.

The sample holds many counts of this clonotype. The genes are TRBV27 and TRBJ1-5, with 8 nucleotides matching TRBD1. The CDR3 consists of 15 residues. Germline V CDR1 and CDR2: MNHEY, SMNVEV (reference sequence). Trimming took 7 bases from V and 0 from J; bases not matched to a gene: 5. In nucleotides, the CDR3 is TGTGCCAGCAACCAGGGGGCGGGTAGCAATCAGCCCCAGCATTTT. Translated, it gives CASNQGAGSNQPQHF.

The chain recombines TRBV25-1 with TRBJ1-2; tentatively, D is TRBD1 (5 bases). The CDR3 totals 15 residues. Trimming took off 1 base at V and 0 bases at J, with 9 bases between the two ends. Germline CDR1 and CDR2: MGHDK and SYGVNS. The DNA for the CDR3 is TGTGCCAGCAGTGAATTCAGGGAGGCTAACTATGGCTACACCTTC. It is translated as CASSEFREANYGYTF.